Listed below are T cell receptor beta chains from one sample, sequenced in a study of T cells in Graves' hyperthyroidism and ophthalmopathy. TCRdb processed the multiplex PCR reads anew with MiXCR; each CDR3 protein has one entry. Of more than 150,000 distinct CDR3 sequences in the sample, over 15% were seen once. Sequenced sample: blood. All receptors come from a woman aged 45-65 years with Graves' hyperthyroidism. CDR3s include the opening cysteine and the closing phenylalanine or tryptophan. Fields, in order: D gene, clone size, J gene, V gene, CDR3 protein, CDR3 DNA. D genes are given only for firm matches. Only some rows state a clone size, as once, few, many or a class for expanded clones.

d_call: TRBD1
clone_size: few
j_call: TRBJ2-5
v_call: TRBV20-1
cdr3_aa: CSAPRDRLGAQYF
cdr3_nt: TGCAGTGCCCCCCGGGACAGGCTAGGGGCCCAGTACTTC

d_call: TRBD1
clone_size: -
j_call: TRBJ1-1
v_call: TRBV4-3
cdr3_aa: CASSQDLDRLNTEAFF
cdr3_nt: TGCGCCAGCAGCCAAGATCTGGACAGGCTGAACACTGAAGCTTTCTTT

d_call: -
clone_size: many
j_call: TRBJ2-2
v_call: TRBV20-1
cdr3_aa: CSARVLASTGELFF
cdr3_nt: TGCAGTGCTAGAGTCCTAGCGAGCACCGGGGAGCTGTTTTTT

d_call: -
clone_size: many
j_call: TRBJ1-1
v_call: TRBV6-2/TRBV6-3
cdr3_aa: CASKGNRMNTEAFF
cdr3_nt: TGTGCCAGCAAGGGGAACAGGATGAACACTGAAGCTTTCTTT

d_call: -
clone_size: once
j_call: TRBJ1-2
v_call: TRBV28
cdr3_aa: CETGDFYGYTF
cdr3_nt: TGTGAGACTGGGGACTTCTATGGCTACACCTTC

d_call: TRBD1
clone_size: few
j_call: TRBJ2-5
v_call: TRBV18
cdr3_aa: CASSPGQTGQETQYF
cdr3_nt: TGTGCCAGCTCACCGGGACAGACAGGCCAAGAGACCCAGTACTTC

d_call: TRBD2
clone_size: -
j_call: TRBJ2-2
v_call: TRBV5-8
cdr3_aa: CASSQTSGGANGELFF
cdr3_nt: TGTGCCAGCAGCCAGACTAGCGGGGGGGCGAACGGGGAGCTGTTTTTT

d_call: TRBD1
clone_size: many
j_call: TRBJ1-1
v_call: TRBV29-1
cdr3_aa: CSVRDRGKNTEAFF
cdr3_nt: TGCAGCGTGCGGGACAGGGGAAAGAACACTGAAGCTTTCTTT

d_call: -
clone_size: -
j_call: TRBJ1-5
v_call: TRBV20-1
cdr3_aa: CSANQGRDQPQHF
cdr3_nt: TGCAGTGCTAACCAGGGCAGGGATCAGCCCCAGCATTTT

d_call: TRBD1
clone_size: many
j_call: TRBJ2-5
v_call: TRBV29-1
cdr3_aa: CSVDTGVETQYF
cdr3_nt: TGCAGCGTTGACACAGGGGTAGAGACCCAGTACTTC

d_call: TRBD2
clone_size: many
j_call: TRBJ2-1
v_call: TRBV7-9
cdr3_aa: CASSLARAGGQNEQFF
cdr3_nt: TGTGCCAGCAGCTTAGCGCGGGCGGGGGGGCAGAATGAGCAGTTCTTC

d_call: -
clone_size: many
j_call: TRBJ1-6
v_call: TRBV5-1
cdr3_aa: CASSPTGDSPLHF
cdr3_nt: TGCGCCAGCAGCCCCACCGGCGATTCACCCCTCCACTTT

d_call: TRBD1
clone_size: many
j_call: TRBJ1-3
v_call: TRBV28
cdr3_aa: CASRRTGSGNTIYF
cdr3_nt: TGTGCCAGCAGAAGGACAGGCTCTGGAAACACCATATATTTT

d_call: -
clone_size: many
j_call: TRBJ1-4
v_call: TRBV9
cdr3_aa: CASSVSDGDEKLFF
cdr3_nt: TGTGCCAGCAGCGTAAGTGATGGAGACGAAAAACTGTTTTTT

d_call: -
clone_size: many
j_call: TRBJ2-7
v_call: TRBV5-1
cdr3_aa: CASSSGGFYEQYF
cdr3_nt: TGCGCCAGCAGTTCCGGGGGCTTCTACGAGCAGTACTTC

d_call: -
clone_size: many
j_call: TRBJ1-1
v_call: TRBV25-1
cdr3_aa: CASGGGKNTEAFF
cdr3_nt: TGTGCCAGCGGAGGGGGTAAGAACACTGAAGCTTTCTTT